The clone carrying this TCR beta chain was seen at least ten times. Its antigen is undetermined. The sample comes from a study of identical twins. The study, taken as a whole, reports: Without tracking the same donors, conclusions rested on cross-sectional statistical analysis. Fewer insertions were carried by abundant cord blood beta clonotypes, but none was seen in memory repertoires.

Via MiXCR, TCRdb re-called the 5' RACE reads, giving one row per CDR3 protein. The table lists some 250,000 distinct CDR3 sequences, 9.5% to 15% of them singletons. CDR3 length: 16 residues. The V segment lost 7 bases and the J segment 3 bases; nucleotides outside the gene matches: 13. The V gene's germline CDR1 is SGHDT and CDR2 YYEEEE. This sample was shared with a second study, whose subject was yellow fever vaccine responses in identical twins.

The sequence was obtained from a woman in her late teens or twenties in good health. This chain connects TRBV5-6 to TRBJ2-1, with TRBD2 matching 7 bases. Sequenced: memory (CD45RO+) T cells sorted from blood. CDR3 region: CASGEGGLADYNEQFF. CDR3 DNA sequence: TGTGCCAGCGGGGAGGGTGGCCTAGCGGACTACAATGAGCAGTTCTTC.